What follows are 16 T cell receptor beta chains derived from one specimen sequenced in a study of tumor and adjacent non-tumor tissue in lung cancer. Three rounds of nested PCR, following a modified ARM-PCR protocol, produced the TCRbeta library. TCRdb fed the multiplex PCR reads into MiXCR, producing one record per CDR3 protein. The sample yields approximately 66,000 distinct CDR3 sequences, about 56% seen once. The template was RNA from unsorted bulk tissue. More than 3 cm separated this lung sample from the edge of the tumor. Specimen: distant non-tumor lung tissue. All receptors derive from a man in his 70s with non-small cell lung cancer.

This clonotype occurred many times. The V call is TRBV21-1, the J call TRBJ1-5; the table's D call, TRBD1, has no DNA check behind it. TRBV21-1 is given as a pseudogene. There are 18 residues in the CDR3. This CDR3 reads CASSKGGTGLYSNQPQHF. As DNA, the CDR3 is TGTGCCAGCAGCAAAGGGGGGACAGGTCTTTATAGCAATCAGCCCCAGCATTTT.

In regard to this clonotype: This could be a read error, since a much larger clone is one nucleotide away. The rearrangement links TRBV5-5 to TRBJ1-6; D is unresolved. Germline CDR1 and CDR2: SGHKS and YYEKEE (reference sequence). The CDR3 runs 14 residues. The CDR3 loop reads CANSFWGSISPLHF. Here the CDR3 DNA reads TGTGCCAACAGCTTTTGGGGAAGTATTTCACCCCTCCACTTT.

In the case of this clonotype: With a much larger clone just one base away, this may be a read error. The chain joins TRBV20-1 to TRBJ2-7, with TRBD2 as a possible D gene (5 bases). Per germline, CDR1 DFQATT and CDR2 SNEGSKA (reference sequence). The CDR3 length is 12 residues. V was pared by 3 bases and J by 2 bases, with 8 bases between. CDR3 region: CSASGETYEQYF. The CDR3 DNA is TGCAGTGCTAGCGGGGAGACCTACGAGCAGTACTTC.

This clonotype appeared a few times. A read error is possible here, since a much larger clone lies one base away. The chain joins TRBV29-1 to TRBJ1-5; a weak D match, TRBD1 (6 bases). Germline CDR1 SQVTM, CDR2 ANQGSEA. The CDR3 loop spans 13 amino acids. The chain's CDR3 is CGVETGMGQPQHF. For the CDR3, the DNA is TGCGGCGTTGAAACAGGGATGGGTCAGCCCCAGCATTTT.

This clonotype was seen more than once but under ten times. This chain connects TRBV10-2 to TRBJ2-2, with a tentative D call TRBD1 (5 bases). The V and J ends lost 7 bases and 3 bases respectively, with 9 bases between them. Germline CDR1 is WSHSY and CDR2 is SAAADI. The length of the CDR3 is 13 residues. This chain's CDR3 is CASKEGDTGELFF. Written as DNA, the CDR3 is TGCGCCAGCAAGGAAGGGGACACCGGGGAGCTGTTTTTT.

Concerning this clonotype: A clone one base away is much larger, so this may be a read error. The genes are TRBV5-6 and TRBJ2-1; the D call may be TRBD1 or TRBD2 (5 bases each). This CDR3 comprises 15 residues. Germline CDR1 SGHDT, CDR2 YYEEEE. For the CDR3, the DNA is TGTGCCAGCACCCTCCCCCAGGGACCCTACAATGATCAGTTCTTC. Protein: CASTLPQGPYNDQFF.

This clonotype was counted many times. A much larger clone differs from this one at a single base, so this may be a read error. V gene TRBV10-3 combines with J gene TRBJ2-1, with TRBD2 as a possible D gene (5 bases). Per the germline V gene, CDR1 is ENHRY and CDR2 is SYGVKD. The CDR3 sequence is 12 residues long. CDR3 in DNA: TGTGCCCATCGCGGGCCCAACAATGAGCAGCTCTTC. Protein sequence: CAHRGPNNEQLF.

Of note for this clonotype: The junction differs from germline at one of its ends, possibly a read error. The genes are TRBV6-1 and TRBJ2-5; the match to TRBD2 covers 8 bases. The germline CDR1 and CDR2 sequences are MNHNS and SASEGT. CDR3 length: 15 amino acids. The chain's CDR3 is CAGSELTGGPETQYF. In DNA form, the CDR3 reads TGTGCCGGCAGTGAACTAACGGGGGGGCCAGAGACCCAGTACTTC.

In regard to this clonotype: At one boundary the junction diverges from the germline segment, which might be a read error. This chain joins TRBV6-1 and TRBJ2-7; a weak D match, TRBD1 (5 bases). The CDR3 extends over 12 amino acids. The germline V gene has CDR1 MNHNS and CDR2 SASEGT. The CDR3 is CASSEQGYEQWF. CDR3 bases: TGTGCCAGCAGTGAACAGGGCTACGAGCAGTGGTTC.

For this clonotype: This may be a read error: a much more frequent sequence differs by one nucleotide. The rearrangement uses TRBV5-6 and TRBJ2-5, with D hard to call. V was clipped by 6 bases and J by 0 bases, with 15 bases between them. Germline V gene lookup returns CDR1 SGHDT and CDR2 YYEEEE. The CDR3 extends over 15 amino acids. The DNA for the CDR3 is TGTGCCAGCACCAGACGGCCATTGTACCAAGAGACCCAGTACTTC. Protein sequence: CASTRRPLYQETQYF.

This clonotype occurred a few times. The chain employs TRBV5-4 and TRBJ2-5; 7 nucleotides align to TRBD1. Germline lookup yields CDR1 SGHNT and CDR2 YYREEE (reference sequence). The CDR3 loop spans 15 amino acids. V lost 4 bases, J lost 5 bases, and 11 bases stayed unmatched. The CDR3, as DNA: TGTGCCAGCAGCCTTAGAGGGGGCCTTGGGGAGACCCAGTACTTC. Translating gives CASSLRGGLGETQYF.

A few counts support this clonotype. This clone may be a read error of a much larger clone one base away. V gene TRBV29-1 combines with J gene TRBJ2-5; D ambiguous. CDR3 length: 13 residues. Germline CDR1 SQVTM, CDR2 ANQGSEA. CDR3 loop: CNVSVSIQETQYF. CDR3 sequence (DNA): TGCAACGTTTCCGTCTCCATTCAAGAGACCCAGTACTTC.

This clonotype was recorded many times. The chain couples TRBV10-3 to TRBJ1-1; D is unresolved. The CDR3 loop spans 12 amino acids. V was cut by 9 bases and J by 2 bases, with 10 bases left in between. Germline V CDR1 and CDR2: ENHRY, SYGVKD. CDR3 bases: TGTGCCATATCGGGTCTTAACACTGAAGCTTTCTTT. Its translation is CAISGLNTEAFF.

On this clonotype: One end of the junction is discordant with germline, which a read error may explain. This chain uses TRBV7-9 with TRBJ2-7; TRBD2 matches at 7 bases. From germline, CDR1 is SEHNR and CDR2 FQNEAQ (reference sequence). The CDR3 loop spans 14 amino acids. CDR3 region: CASRAGVSTYGQYF. The DNA for the CDR3 is TGTGCCAGCAGGGCGGGAGTATCTACCTACGGGCAGTACTTC.

This chain's CDR3 is CVGSLPTAQNTGELFF. The CDR3 coding sequence is TGTGTCGGCAGCCTTCCGACAGCTCAGAACACCGGGGAGCTGTTTTTT. The chain uses TRBV11-2 and TRBJ2-2; TRBD1 is a possible D gene (5 bases). The CDR3 extends over 16 amino acids. The germline V gene has CDR1 SGHAT and CDR2 FQNNGV.

This clonotype occurred a few times. The chain links TRBV13 to TRBJ2-7; D tentatively fits TRBD1 or TRBD2 (5 bases each). The CDR3 is 14 residues long. V was trimmed by 5 bases and J by 5 bases, leaving 16 bases between them. From germline, CDR1 is PRHDT and CDR2 FYEKMQ (reference sequence). The CDR3 loop is CASSARDPSDEQYF. For the CDR3, the DNA is TGTGCCAGCAGCGCCCGGGACCCCTCAGACGAGCAGTACTTC.